One sample yielded the 23 T cell receptor beta chains listed below, sequenced in a study of shared clonotypes between healthy human individuals. Profiling relied on immunoSEQ multiplex PCR, and the TCRdb table lists in-frame clones only, not all of them. In the table there are approximately 2.3 million clones, more than 85% of which are singletons. The sequencing input was naive CD4+ T cells from PBMCs. The subset here: CD45RA+ positively selected. Receptors originate from a young man in good health. Some clones in this sample may be carry-over from other donors' samples.

As for this clone: Other DNA sequences within the sample encode an identical CDR3. This chain joins TRBV28 and TRBJ1-2, with D maybe TRBD1 (5 bases). The CDR3 covers 13 residues. With 2 bases removed from V and 4 bases from J, the gap between germline ends came to 8 bases. Germline V gene data show CDR1 as MDHEN and CDR2 as SYDVKM. Written as DNA, the CDR3 is TGTGCCAGCAGTTTAGGGGGTCGCTATGGCTACACCTTC. It codes for CASSLGGRYGYTF.

The rearrangement links TRBV5-1 to TRBJ2-3, with a tentative D call TRBD2 (6 bases). The CDR3 is 17 residues long. The V gene lost 0 bases and the J gene lost 4 bases, with 18 bases spanning the gap. Germline-derived CDR1 and CDR2 are SGHRS and YFSETQ. CDR3 coding DNA: TGCGCCAGCAGCTTGGCCCCTCCTAGCGTGCGGGCAGATACGCAGTATTTT. The encoded protein is CASSLAPPSVRADTQYF.

Comments on this clone: This CDR3 is also generated by other DNA sequences in the sample. V and J are TRBV5-1 and TRBJ2-1, with unresolved D. V was clipped by 0 bases and J by 1 base, with 5 bases between them. The CDR3 is 14 residues long. Per germline, CDR1 SGHRS and CDR2 YFSETQ. CDR3 sequence: CASSLGRSYNEQFF. The CDR3 DNA is TGCGCCAGCAGCTTGGGTAGATCCTACAATGAGCAGTTCTTC.

The V call is TRBV5-1, the J call TRBJ2-7; D might be TRBD1 (6 bases). Germline assignment: CDR1 SGHRS and CDR2 YFSETQ. This CDR3 is 15 amino acids long. Trimming shortened V by 4 bases and J by 3 bases, and 17 bases separated the two germline ends. Here the CDR3 DNA reads TGCGCCAGCAGCCGAGGGGGTTTGGCCAACTACGAGCAGTACTTC. It translates to CASSRGGLANYEQYF.

As for this clone: Other DNA sequences in this sample translate to the same CDR3. J is TRBJ2-1 and V is TRBV6-5, with 9 nucleotides matching TRBD2. J lost 5 bases, V lost 0 bases, and 5 bases had no gene match. Germline CDR1 reads MNHEY; CDR2 reads SVGAGI. The CDR3 consists of 16 residues. In DNA, the CDR3 is TGTGCCAGCAGTTACTCGGGCGGGAGGGCCGACAATGAGCAGTTCTTC. Protein product: CASSYSGGRADNEQFF.

This clone has only a few counts. V usage is TRBV27 and J usage is TRBJ1-5; the D gene is possibly TRBD1 (5 bases). Germline V gene sequence: CDR1 MNHEY, CDR2 SMNVEV (reference sequence). Trimming took 6 bases from V and 6 from J, leaving 12 bases between them. The length of the CDR3 is 13 residues. CDR3 DNA sequence: TGTGCCAGCAGGCTGACAGACCTTCAGCCCCAGCATTTT. It translates to CASRLTDLQPQHF.

The gene calls are TRBV6-1 and TRBJ1-5, with a possible D match to TRBD1 (6 bases). The length of the CDR3 is 17 residues. The ends were cut back, 3 bases at V and 0 bases at J, with 15 bases in the middle. In germline, CDR1 is MNHNS, CDR2 SASEGT. In DNA, the CDR3 is TGTGCCAGCAGTGATCGGGGGGGGCTCTATAGCAATCAGCCCCAGCATTTT. This translates into CASSDRGGLYSNQPQHF.

A remark on this clone: Additional DNA sequences in this sample encode the identical CDR3. The rearrangement uses TRBV28 and TRBJ2-7; unclear D gene. The CDR3 runs 13 residues. V was shortened by 5 bases and J by 0 bases, with 8 bases between the two germline ends. Germline V gives CDR1 MDHEN, CDR2 SYDVKM. CDR3 region: CASSRVDSYEQYF. The CDR3 bases are TGTGCCAGCAGTCGGGTCGACTCCTACGAGCAGTACTTC.

This rearrangement joins TRBV19 to TRBJ2-7; TRBD2 agrees at 7 bases. The germline CDR1 and CDR2 sequences are LNHDA and SQIVND (reference sequence). CDR3 length: 11 amino acids. V was clipped by 10 bases and J by 4 bases; unmatched bases: 4. DNA for the CDR3: TGTGCCACCCGCGGGGGTTACGAGCAGTACTTC. Translating gives CATRGGYEQYF.

V gene TRBV30 combines with J gene TRBJ2-1; 11 bases match TRBD2. Germline values: CDR1 GTSNPN, CDR2 SVGIG (reference sequence). J was trimmed by 9 bases and V by 0 bases; bases with no gene match: 10. The CDR3 is 16 amino acids. CDR3 nucleotide sequence: TGTGCCTGGAGTGTACACTGGGCTAGCGGGAGGTCTGAGCAGTTCTTC. Protein product: CAWSVHWASGRSEQFF.

This clone was counted a single time. Other DNA sequences of this sample code for an identical CDR3. The chain links TRBV18 to TRBJ1-1, with D maybe TRBD1 (6 bases). The V and J ends lost 6 bases and 0 bases respectively, with 11 bases between them. The CDR3 loop spans 14 amino acids. Germline V gene sequence: CDR1 KGHSH, CDR2 LQKENI. This CDR3 is CASSPTGVNTEAFF. Written as DNA, the CDR3 is TGTGCCAGCTCCCCGACAGGAGTGAACACTGAAGCTTTCTTT.

Only one count was recorded for this clone. This chain joins TRBV18 and TRBJ2-7, with TRBD2 identical over 9 bases. J lost 5 bases, V lost 3 bases, and 11 bases had no gene match. This CDR3 is built from 16 residues. Germline-derived CDR1 and CDR2 are KGHSH and LQKENI. CDR3 sequence: CASSPVAGVLGDEQYF. Written as DNA, the CDR3 is TGTGCCAGCTCACCCGTAGCGGGAGTTTTAGGCGACGAGCAGTACTTC.

The V gene is TRBV25-1, the J gene TRBJ2-5; 9 nucleotides agree with TRBD1. Per germline, CDR1 MGHDK and CDR2 SYGVNS. The CDR3 length is 13 residues. V lost 6 bases, J lost 2 bases, and 1 base stayed unmatched. Here the CDR3 DNA reads TGTGCCAGCAGACAGGGGGCTCAAGAGACCCAGTACTTC. Protein sequence: CASRQGAQETQYF.

CDR3 DNA: TGTGCCAGCCGCCGTTTGGACGCCGGCTCTGGAAACACCATATATTTT. It translates to CASRRLDAGSGNTIYF. The chain uses TRBV28 and TRBJ1-3, with D uncertain. Germline V gene data show CDR1 as MDHEN and CDR2 as SYDVKM. Trimming stripped 8 bases from V and 0 bases from J, with 17 bases between. The CDR3 totals 16 residues. Using reference TRBV28 and TRBJ1-3 for the parts outside the CDR3, the full variable domain is DVKVTQSSRYLVKRTGEKVFLECVQDMDHENMFWYRQDPGLGLRLIYFSYDVKMKEKGDIPEGYSVSREKKERFSLILESASTNQTSMYLCASRRLDAGSGNTIYFGEGSWLTVV.

The chain carries TRBV7-3 and TRBJ2-1; either TRBD1 or TRBD2 may supply D (6 bases each). The CDR3 consists of 15 residues. CDR1 and CDR2 (germline): SGHTA, FQGTGA. Trimming removed 5 bases at V and 4 bases at J, with 15 bases between. CDR3 nucleotide sequence: TGTGCCAGCAGCCCCAGAGGGGGGACATACAATGAGCAGTTCTTC. It yields the protein CASSPRGGTYNEQFF.

The V call is TRBV7-2, the J call TRBJ2-7; D gene ambiguous. This CDR3 contains 13 residues. Germline V gene data show CDR1 as SGHTA and CDR2 as FQGNSA. V was pared by 0 bases and J by 7 bases, with 10 bases between. CDR3 coding DNA: TGTGCCAGCAGCTTAGCACTGGTGGGGGAGCAGTACTTC. Translation gives CASSLALVGEQYF.

The genes are TRBV4-2 and TRBJ2-1, with D unresolved. From germline, CDR1 is LGHNA and CDR2 YNFKEQ. V was pared by 0 bases and J by 5 bases, with 14 bases between. The CDR3 consists of 16 residues. CDR3 amino acids: CASSQESTPVNNEQFF. Here the CDR3 DNA reads TGTGCCAGCAGCCAAGAGAGTACACCGGTGAACAATGAGCAGTTCTTC.

V is TRBV4-3 and J is TRBJ2-1; 9 nucleotides agree with TRBD2. Germline V gene data show CDR1 as LGHNA and CDR2 as YSLEER. The CDR3 extends over 16 amino acids. Unmatched junction bases numbered 7, after V lost 0 bases and J lost 7 bases. CDR3 loop: CASSQEIQLAGNEQFF. The DNA of the CDR3 is TGCGCCAGCAGCCAAGAGATCCAGCTAGCGGGGAATGAGCAGTTCTTC.

Notes on this clone: At the DNA level, this CDR3 is encoded by other sequences in the same sample as well. CDR3 protein: CASSSLNQPQHF. The CDR3 DNA is TGTGCCAGCAGTTCCCTCAATCAGCCCCAGCATTTT. The chain combines TRBV28 with TRBJ1-5; D ambiguous. There are 12 residues in the CDR3. CDR1 MDHEN and CDR2 SYDVKM come from the germline V gene. Trimming cost V 4 bases and J 3 bases, with 4 bases left between them.

V is TRBV6-1 and J is TRBJ2-5; no clear D gene. The CDR3 contains 12 residues. V lost 7 bases to trimming and J lost 1 base, with 7 bases between them. In germline, CDR1 is MNHNS, CDR2 SASEGT. DNA for the CDR3: TGTGCCAGCACCTGGTCCCAAGAGACCCAGTACTTC. Its translation: CASTWSQETQYF.

This sequence joins TRBV28 and TRBJ1-4; D ambiguous. The germline V gene encodes CDR1 MDHEN and CDR2 SYDVKM. The CDR3 runs 11 residues. Trimming removed 5 bases from V and 8 bases from J, with 6 bases in between. In DNA, the CDR3 is TGTGCCAGCAGTGAATGGGAAAAACTGTTTTTT. As protein: CASSEWEKLFF.

V gene TRBV5-1 combines with J gene TRBJ1-1; TRBD1 agrees at 10 bases. The germline V gene encodes CDR1 SGHRS and CDR2 YFSETQ. Germline trimming cut 4 bases from V and 0 bases from J; bases unmatched to any gene: 6. This CDR3 contains 16 residues. The CDR3 region has the DNA TGCGCCAGCAGCGCTGGACAGGGGGACATGAACACTGAAGCTTTCTTT. Its translation: CASSAGQGDMNTEAFF.

The chain joins TRBV4-2 to TRBJ2-7, with 8 bases identical to TRBD2. This CDR3 is built from 15 residues. Germline CDR1 is LGHNA and CDR2 is YNFKEQ. The ends lost 1 base at V and 4 bases at J; junction bases unmatched: 6. CDR3 sequence reads: CASSQGLATSYEQYF. Written as DNA, the CDR3 is TGTGCCAGCAGCCAAGGACTAGCGACTAGTTACGAGCAGTACTTC.